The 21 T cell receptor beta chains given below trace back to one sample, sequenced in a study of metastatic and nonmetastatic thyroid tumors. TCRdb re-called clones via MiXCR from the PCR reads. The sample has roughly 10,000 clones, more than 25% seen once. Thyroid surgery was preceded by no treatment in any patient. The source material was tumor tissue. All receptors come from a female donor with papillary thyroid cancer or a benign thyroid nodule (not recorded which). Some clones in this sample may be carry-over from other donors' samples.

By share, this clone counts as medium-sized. The CDR3 region has the DNA TGTGCCACCAGCAGAAGGAGAGGACGTACCGGGGAGCTGTTTTTT. Protein sequence: CATSRRRGRTGELFF. J is TRBJ2-2 and V is TRBV15; the D is unclear. CDR1 is LNHNV and CDR2 is YYDKDF in the germline V gene (reference sequence). The V end lost 2 bases, the J end lost 5 bases, and 12 bases lay between the germline ends. CDR3 length: 15 residues.

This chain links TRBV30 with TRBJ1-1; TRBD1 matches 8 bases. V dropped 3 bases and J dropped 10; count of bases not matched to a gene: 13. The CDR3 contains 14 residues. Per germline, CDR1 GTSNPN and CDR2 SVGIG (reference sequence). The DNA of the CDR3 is TGTGCCTGGAGGACACAGGGGGTAGGGGGAATAGCTTTCTTT. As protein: CAWRTQGVGGIAFF.

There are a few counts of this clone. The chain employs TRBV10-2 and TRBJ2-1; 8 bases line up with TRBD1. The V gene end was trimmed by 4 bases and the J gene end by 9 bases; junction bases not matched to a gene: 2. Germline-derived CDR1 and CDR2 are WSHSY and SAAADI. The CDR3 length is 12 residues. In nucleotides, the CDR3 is TGCGCCAGCAGTGCAGGGGGCGGTGAGCAGTTCTTC. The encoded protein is CASSAGGGEQFF.

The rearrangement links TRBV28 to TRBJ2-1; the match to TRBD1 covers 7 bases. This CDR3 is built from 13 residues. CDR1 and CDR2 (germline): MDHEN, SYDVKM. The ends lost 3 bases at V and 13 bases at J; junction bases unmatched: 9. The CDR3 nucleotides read TGTGCCAGCAGTTTCACAGGGGTTGATTATCAGTTCTTC. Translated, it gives CASSFTGVDYQFF.

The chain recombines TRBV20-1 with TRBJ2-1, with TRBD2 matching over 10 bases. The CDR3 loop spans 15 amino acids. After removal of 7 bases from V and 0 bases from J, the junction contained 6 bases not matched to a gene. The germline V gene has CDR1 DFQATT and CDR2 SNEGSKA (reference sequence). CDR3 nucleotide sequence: TGCAGTGGGATCGGACTAGCGGACTCCTACAATGAGCAGTTCTTC. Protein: CSGIGLADSYNEQFF.

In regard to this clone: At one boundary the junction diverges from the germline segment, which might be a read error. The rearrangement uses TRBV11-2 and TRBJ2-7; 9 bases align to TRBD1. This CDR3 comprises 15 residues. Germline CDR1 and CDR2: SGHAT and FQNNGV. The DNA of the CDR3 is TGTGCCAGCACCCAAGGGACAGGGCGTGCCTACGAGAAGTACTTC. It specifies CASTQGTGRAYEKYF.

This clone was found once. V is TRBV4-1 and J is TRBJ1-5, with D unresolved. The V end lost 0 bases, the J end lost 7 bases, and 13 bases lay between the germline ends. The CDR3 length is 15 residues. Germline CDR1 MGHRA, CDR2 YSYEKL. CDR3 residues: CASSQDRAVGQPQHF. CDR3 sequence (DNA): TGCGCCAGCAGCCAAGATAGGGCAGTCGGACAGCCCCAGCATTTT.

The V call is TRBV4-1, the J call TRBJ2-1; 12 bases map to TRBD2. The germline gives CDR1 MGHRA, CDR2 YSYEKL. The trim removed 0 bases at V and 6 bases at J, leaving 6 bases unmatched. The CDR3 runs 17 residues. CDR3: CASSQDRTSGILNEQFF. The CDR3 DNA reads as TGCGCCAGCAGCCAAGATCGGACTAGCGGGATTCTCAATGAGCAGTTCTTC.

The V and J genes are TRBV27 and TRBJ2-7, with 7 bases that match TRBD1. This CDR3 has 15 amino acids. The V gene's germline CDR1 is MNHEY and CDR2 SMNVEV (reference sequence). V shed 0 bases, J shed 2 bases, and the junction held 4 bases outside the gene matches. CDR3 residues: CASSLSAQGAYEQYF. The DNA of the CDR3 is TGTGCCAGCAGTTTATCTGCGCAGGGGGCCTACGAGCAGTACTTC.

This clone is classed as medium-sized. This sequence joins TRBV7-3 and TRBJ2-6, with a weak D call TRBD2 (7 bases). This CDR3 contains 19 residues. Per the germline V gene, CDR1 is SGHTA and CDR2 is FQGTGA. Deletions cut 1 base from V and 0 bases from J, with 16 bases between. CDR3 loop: CASSLIPAGAFSGANVLTF. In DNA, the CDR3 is TGTGCCAGCAGCTTAATTCCTGCGGGGGCTTTCTCTGGGGCCAACGTCCTGACTTTC.

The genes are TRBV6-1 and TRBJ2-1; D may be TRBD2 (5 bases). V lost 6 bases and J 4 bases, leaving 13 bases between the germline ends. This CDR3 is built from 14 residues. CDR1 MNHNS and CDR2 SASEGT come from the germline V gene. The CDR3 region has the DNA TGTGCCAGCAGGACTATCTGGAGGTACAATGAGCAGTTCTTC. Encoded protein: CASRTIWRYNEQFF.

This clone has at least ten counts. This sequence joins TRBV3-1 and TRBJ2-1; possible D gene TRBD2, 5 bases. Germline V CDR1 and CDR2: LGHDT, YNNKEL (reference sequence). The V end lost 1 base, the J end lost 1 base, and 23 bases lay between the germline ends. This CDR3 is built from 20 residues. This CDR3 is CASSQGSLVSMEKSYNEQFF. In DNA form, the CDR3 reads TGTGCCAGCAGCCAAGGGTCACTAGTCTCCATGGAAAAGTCCTACAATGAGCAGTTCTTC.

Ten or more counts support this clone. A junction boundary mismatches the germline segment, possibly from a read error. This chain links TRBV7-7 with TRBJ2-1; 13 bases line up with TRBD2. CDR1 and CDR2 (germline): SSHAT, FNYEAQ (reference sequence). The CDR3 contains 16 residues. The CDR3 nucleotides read TGTGCTAGCAGCTTAGGGGCGACTAGCGGGAGGTATGAGCAGTTCTTC. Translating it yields CASSLGATSGRYEQFF.

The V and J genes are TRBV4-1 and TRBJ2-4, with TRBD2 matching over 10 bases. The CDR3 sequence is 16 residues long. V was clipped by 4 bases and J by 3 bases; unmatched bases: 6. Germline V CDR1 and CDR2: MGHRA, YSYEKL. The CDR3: CASSRAGTSDKNIQYF. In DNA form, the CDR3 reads TGCGCCAGCAGCCGGGCCGGGACTAGCGACAAAAACATTCAGTACTTC.

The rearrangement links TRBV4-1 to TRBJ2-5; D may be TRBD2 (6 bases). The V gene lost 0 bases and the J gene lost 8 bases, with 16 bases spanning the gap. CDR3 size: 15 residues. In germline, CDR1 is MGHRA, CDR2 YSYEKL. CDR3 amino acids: CASSQEVRGGDTQYF. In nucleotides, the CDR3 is TGCGCCAGCAGCCAAGAGGTGCGGGGAGGAGATACCCAGTACTTC.

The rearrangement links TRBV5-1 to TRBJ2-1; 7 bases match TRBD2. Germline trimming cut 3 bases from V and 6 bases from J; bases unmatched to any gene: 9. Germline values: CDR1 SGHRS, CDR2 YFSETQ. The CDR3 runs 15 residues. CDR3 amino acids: CASSSWDSGGNEQFF. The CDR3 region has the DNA TGCGCCAGCAGCTCATGGGACTCGGGGGGCAATGAGCAGTTCTTC.

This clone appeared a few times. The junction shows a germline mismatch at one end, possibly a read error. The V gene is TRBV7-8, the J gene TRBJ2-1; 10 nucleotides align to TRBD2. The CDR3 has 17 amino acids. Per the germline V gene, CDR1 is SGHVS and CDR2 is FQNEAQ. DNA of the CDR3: TGTGCCAGCAGCTTGTACGTAGCGGGAGGTACCCACAATGATCAGTTCTTC. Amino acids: CASSLYVAGGTHNDQFF.

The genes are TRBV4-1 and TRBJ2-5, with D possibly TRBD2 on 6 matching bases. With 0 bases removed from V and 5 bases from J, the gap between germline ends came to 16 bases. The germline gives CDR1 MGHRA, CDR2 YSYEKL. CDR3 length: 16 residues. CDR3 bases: TGCGCCAGCAGCCAAGATTATCCGGGAGTAAGTGAGACCCAGTACTTC. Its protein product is CASSQDYPGVSETQYF.

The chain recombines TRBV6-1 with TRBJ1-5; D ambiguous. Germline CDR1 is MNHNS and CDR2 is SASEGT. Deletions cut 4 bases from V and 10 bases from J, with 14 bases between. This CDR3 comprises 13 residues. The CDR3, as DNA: TGTGCCAGCAGTGTATTGTACTCGGTCCCCCAGCATTTT. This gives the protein CASSVLYSVPQHF.

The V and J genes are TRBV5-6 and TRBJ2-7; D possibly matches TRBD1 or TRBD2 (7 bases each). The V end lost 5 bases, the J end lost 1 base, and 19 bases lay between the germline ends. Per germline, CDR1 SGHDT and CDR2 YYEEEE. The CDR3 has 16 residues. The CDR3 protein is CASRDRMGTKSYEQYF. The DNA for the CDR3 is TGTGCCAGCAGGGACAGGATGGGGACTAAGTCCTACGAGCAGTACTTC.

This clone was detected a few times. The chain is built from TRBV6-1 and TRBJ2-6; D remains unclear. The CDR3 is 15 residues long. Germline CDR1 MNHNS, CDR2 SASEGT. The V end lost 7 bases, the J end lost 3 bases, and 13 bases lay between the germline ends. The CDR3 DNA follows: TGTGCCAGCACCAACACTCTATTTGGGGCCAACGTCCTGACTTTC. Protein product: CASTNTLFGANVLTF.